The TCR beta chain described here comes from a study of human T cells and chemical hapten exposure. Study-level results: Sensitization with DPC brought no change to TCRs above 1 in 1000 in frequency.

Comments on this clonotype: Its antigen is not identified.

Someone pulled total RNA out of unfractionated whole blood. The library tagged each cDNA molecule with unique molecular identifiers. In TCRdb, the 5' RACE reads were re-called with MiXCR into one record per CDR3 protein. Found here are about 120,000 distinct CDR3 sequences, roughly 19% of them singletons; the top ten hold 2.5% to 3.5%. V shed 4 bases, J shed 1 base, and the junction held 6 bases outside the gene matches. This CDR3 contains 15 residues. CDR1 and CDR2 from the germline V gene are SGHRS and YFSETQ. V gene TRBV5-1 combines with J gene TRBJ2-3, with TRBD1 identical over 7 bases. This TCR came from a human donor in good health. The CDR3 DNA sequence: TGCGCCAGCAGCCGGCAAGGGGGCGGCACAGATACGCAGTATTTT. Amino acids: CASSRQGGGTDTQYF.